The 22 T cell receptor beta chains in this list originate from one sample, sequenced in a study of T cells expressing NK-cell markers. TCRdb re-called the 5' RACE reads; every CDR3 protein appears as one record, without DNA. Here the sample table reports about 260,000 distinct CDR3 sequences. Material: blood T cells: a sorted CD56 or NKG2C T cell subset, CD4+ or CD8+ T cells, or bulk PBMC T cells (not recorded which). Receptors were obtained from a young man in good health.

The chain has TRBV29-1 and TRBJ2-5; lacking DNA, the TRBD1 call made by TCRdb goes unchecked. The germline CDR1 and CDR2 sequences are SQVTM and ANQGSEA. The CDR3 is 13 residues long. The CDR3 sequence is CSVTGGSGETQYF.

The chain recombines TRBV3-1 with TRBJ2-2. The CDR3 covers 17 residues. Germline CDR1 reads LGHDT; CDR2 reads YNNKEL (reference sequence). The CDR3 region is CASSHFSGVANTGELFF. Combining the CDR3 with reference TRBV3-1 and TRBJ2-2 gives the whole variable domain DTAVSQTPKYLVTQMGNDKSIKCEQNLGHDTMYWYKQDSKKFLKIMFSYNNKELIINETVPNRFSPKSPDKAHLNLHINSLELGDSAVYFCASSHFSGVANTGELFFGEGSRLTVL.

The chain has TRBV12-3 or TRBV12-4 and TRBJ2-7; TCRdb designates TRBD2, a call that cannot be tested without DNA. This CDR3 comprises 16 residues. The CDR3 protein is CASSHASGRASYEQYF.

The rearrangement uses TRBV2 and TRBJ1-1. The germline V gene has CDR1 SNHLY and CDR2 FYNNEI. This CDR3 comprises 12 residues. CDR3 sequence reads: CASRKGYTEAFF.

The chain links TRBV6-5 to TRBJ1-2; TCRdb indicates TRBD1, and absent DNA this call remains unverified. The CDR3 spans 16 residues. Germline V gene lookup returns CDR1 MNHEY and CDR2 SVGAGI. CDR3 residues: CASSYGIRVGGYGYTF.

This sequence joins TRBV13 and TRBJ1-1; TCRdb calls TRBD1, which cannot be checked without DNA. From germline, CDR1 is PRHDT and CDR2 FYEKMQ (reference sequence). This CDR3 comprises 14 residues. CDR3 sequence: CASSFGQGYTEAFF.

The V call is TRBV27, the J call TRBJ2-3. Germline assignment: CDR1 MNHEY and CDR2 SMNVEV (reference sequence). The CDR3 extends over 14 amino acids. The CDR3 protein is CASSSGFRTDTQYF.

The gene calls are TRBV5-1 and TRBJ1-1. The germline V gene encodes CDR1 SGHRS and CDR2 YFSETQ. The CDR3 is 14 residues long. CDR3 residues: CASSMGQSHTEAFF.

J is TRBJ2-1 and V is TRBV12-3 or TRBV12-4; lacking DNA, the TRBD1 call made by TCRdb goes unchecked. The CDR3 has 12 residues. The CDR3 here is CASSLLVGRQFF.

The V and J genes are TRBV12-3 or TRBV12-4 and TRBJ2-1. This CDR3 has 13 residues. CDR3 amino acids: CASSSSGNNEQFF.

The genes are TRBV18 and TRBJ2-6; TCRdb's D call of TRBD1 is untestable without DNA. The CDR3 extends over 15 amino acids. The germline CDR1 and CDR2 sequences are KGHSH and LQKENI. Here the CDR3 reads CASSAGSSGANVLTF.

The chain carries TRBV6-2 or TRBV6-3 and TRBJ2-4; the D gene TCRdb calls, TRBD2, cannot be checked with no DNA. CDR3 length equals 14 residues. In germline, CDR1 is MNHEY, CDR2 SVGEGT. CDR3 in amino acids: CASMPGGIENIQYF.

CDR3 in amino acids: CASSLVRMGGNEQFF. The rearrangement uses TRBV5-1 and TRBJ2-1. The length of the CDR3 is 15 residues. Per the germline V gene, CDR1 is SGHRS and CDR2 is YFSETQ.

The chain links TRBV7-9 to TRBJ2-3; absent DNA, TCRdb's TRBD2 call cannot be checked. CDR1 is SEHNR, CDR2 FQNEAQ, per germline (reference sequence). CDR3 size: 16 residues. CDR3 protein: CASSPPGTSATDTQYF.

The V call is TRBV10-3, the J call TRBJ2-7; there is no DNA to check the TCRdb D call of TRBD2. The CDR3 consists of 14 residues. In germline, CDR1 is ENHRY, CDR2 SYGVKD. The CDR3 sequence is CAISKTSGSYEQYF.

The chain couples TRBV4-2 to TRBJ2-3; TCRdb outputs TRBD1, but without DNA this stays unchecked. CDR3 length equals 16 residues. Germline V gene lookup returns CDR1 LGHNA and CDR2 YNFKEQ. The CDR3 reads CASSQGQGTSTDTQYF.

The chain combines TRBV25-1 with TRBJ2-6. CDR3 length: 15 amino acids. Germline assignment: CDR1 MGHDK and CDR2 SYGVNS. CDR3: CASSGSVGWANVLTF.

CDR3 protein: CATSRDASRANNEQFF. V gene TRBV15 combines with J gene TRBJ2-1; TCRdb returns TRBD2, unconfirmable since there is no DNA. CDR3 length: 16 amino acids. Germline CDR1 LNHNV, CDR2 YYDKDF (reference sequence).

The chain employs TRBV12-3 or TRBV12-4 and TRBJ2-1; TCRdb's D gene call, TRBD2, goes unchecked for lack of DNA. The CDR3 sequence is 14 residues long. CDR3 amino acids: CASSPGTYNNEQFF.

The chain combines TRBV7-2 with TRBJ2-2. The CDR3 runs to 15 residues. CDR1 is SGHTA, CDR2 FQGNSA, per germline. CDR3 loop: CASSSERTKSGELFF.

The genes are TRBV5-1 and TRBJ2-3; there is no DNA to check the TCRdb D call of TRBD2. The CDR3 is 18 amino acids. CDR1 SGHRS and CDR2 YFSETQ come from the germline V gene. CDR3 region: CASSPALLAGGRTDTQYF.

The chain is built from TRBV4-2 and TRBJ2-2; checking the TCRdb D call of TRBD2 is not possible without DNA. Germline V gene sequence: CDR1 LGHNA, CDR2 YNFKEQ. This CDR3 contains 13 residues. CDR3 sequence: CASSRDFFGELFF.